The 9 T cell receptor beta chains in this list originate from one sample, sequenced in a study of blood T cell repertoires in COVID-19. Assay: immunoSEQ multiplex PCR; the TCRdb copy retains only in-frame clones and omits some. The sample includes 85,000 to 100,000 clones, around 79% of them seen just once. Source material: peripheral blood. These receptors were collected from a human donor in a cohort sampled during active COVID-19.

J is TRBJ2-1 and V is TRBV3-1 (or the pseudogene TRBV3-2), with 12 bases aligning to TRBD2. The CDR3 runs 16 residues. V shed 6 bases, J shed 2 bases, and the junction held 5 bases outside the gene matches. Per germline, CDR1 LGHDT and CDR2 YNNKEL (reference sequence). CDR3 residues: CASSRTSGKAYNEQFF. The CDR3 coding sequence is TGTGCCAGCAGTCGGACTAGCGGGAAGGCCTACAATGAGCAGTTCTTC.

The chain employs TRBV18 and TRBJ1-4; D is possibly TRBD1 (6 bases). V lost 5 bases and J lost 5, with 12 bases in between. Per the germline V gene, CDR1 is KGHSH and CDR2 is LQKENI. The CDR3 loop spans 14 amino acids. CDR3 protein: CASSGDRSNEKLFF. The CDR3 nucleotides read TGTGCCAGCTCAGGTGACAGGAGCAATGAAAAACTGTTTTTT.

This chain links TRBV5-1 with TRBJ1-2; maybe TRBD1 (6 bases). The germline V gene has CDR1 SGHRS and CDR2 YFSETQ. The CDR3 has 15 amino acids. Trimming pared 3 bases from V and 2 bases from J, leaving 14 bases between. CDR3 protein: CASSSTVQGNYGYTF. CDR3 DNA sequence: TGCGCCAGCAGCTCCACCGTACAGGGAAACTATGGCTACACCTTC.

This chain connects TRBV28 to TRBJ1-1; possible D gene TRBD1, 5 bases. The CDR3 covers 14 residues. CDR1 and CDR2 (germline): MDHEN, SYDVKM. The V gene lost 7 bases and the J gene lost 4 bases, with 16 bases spanning the gap. This CDR3 is CASTRGGSTTEAFF. The CDR3 coding sequence is TGTGCCAGCACCCGCGGGGGAAGTACCACTGAAGCTTTCTTT.

The chain combines TRBV19 with TRBJ2-1, with TRBD2 matching 7 bases. The ends lost 5 bases at V and 9 bases at J; junction bases unmatched: 10. The CDR3 is 14 residues long. The germline CDR1 and CDR2 sequences are LNHDA and SQIVND (reference sequence). For the CDR3, the DNA is TGTGCCAGTAGTCACGCGGGAGACAGTGGTGAGCAGTTCTTC. Amino acids: CASSHAGDSGEQFF.

This chain uses TRBV7-2 with TRBJ2-2, with D uncertain. V was trimmed by 2 bases and J by 3 bases, leaving 4 bases between them. CDR3 length: 13 amino acids. Looked up from germline, CDR1 is SGHTA and CDR2 is FQGNSA. CDR3 coding DNA: TGTGCCAGCAGCTTAACTTACACCGGGGAGCTGTTTTTT. Its protein product is CASSLTYTGELFF. The full variable domain, rest sourced from reference TRBV7-2 and TRBJ2-2, is GAGVSQSPSNKVTEKGKDVELRCDPISGHTALYWYRQSLGQGLEFLIYFQGNSAPDKSGLPSDRFSAERTGGSVSTLTIQRTQQEDSAVYLCASSLTYTGELFFGEGSRLTVL.

This chain joins TRBV27 and TRBJ1-2; a weak D match, TRBD1 (6 bases). CDR3 length: 12 amino acids. V dropped 4 bases and J dropped 6 bases, with 9 bases sitting between them. CDR1 and CDR2 from the germline V gene are MNHEY and SMNVEV (reference sequence). Written as DNA, the CDR3 is TGTGCCAGCAGTTCGCAGGGGAATGGCTACACCTTC. It specifies CASSSQGNGYTF.

The chain joins TRBV21-1 to TRBJ1-2; the D segment call TRBD1 is taken from the table without a DNA check. TRBV21-1 is assigned pseudogene status. The CDR3 is made up of 17 amino acids. In nucleotides, the CDR3 is TGTGCCAGCAGCCCCCAAAGTACCCAGGGGGGAATCTATGGCTACACCTTC. Its protein product is CASSPQSTQGGIYGYTF.

The chain has TRBV7-9 and TRBJ2-7, with 9 bases lining up with TRBD1. CDR1 is SEHNR, CDR2 FQNEAQ, per germline (reference sequence). The length of the CDR3 is 15 residues. Germline trimming cut 3 bases from V and 3 bases from J; bases unmatched to any gene: 6. CDR3 DNA: TGTGCCAGCAGCTTCCCAACGACAGGGGGCTACGAGCAGTACTTC. This translates into CASSFPTTGGYEQYF.